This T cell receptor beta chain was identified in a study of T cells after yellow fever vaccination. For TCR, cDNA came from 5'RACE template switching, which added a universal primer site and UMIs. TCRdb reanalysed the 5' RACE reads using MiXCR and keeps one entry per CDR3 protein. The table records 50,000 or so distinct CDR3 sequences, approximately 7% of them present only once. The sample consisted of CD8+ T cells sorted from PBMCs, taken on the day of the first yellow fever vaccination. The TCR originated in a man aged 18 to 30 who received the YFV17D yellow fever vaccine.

The CDR3 sequence: CASSIAWTSGNEQFF. The CDR3 DNA sequence: TGTGCCAGTAGTATAGCCTGGACTAGCGGCAATGAGCAGTTCTTC. V is TRBV19 and J is TRBJ2-1, with TRBD2 identical over 10 bases. CDR1 and CDR2 (germline): LNHDA, SQIVND (reference sequence). The CDR3 length is 15 residues. Germline trimming cut 1 base from V and 6 bases from J; bases unmatched to any gene: 3.